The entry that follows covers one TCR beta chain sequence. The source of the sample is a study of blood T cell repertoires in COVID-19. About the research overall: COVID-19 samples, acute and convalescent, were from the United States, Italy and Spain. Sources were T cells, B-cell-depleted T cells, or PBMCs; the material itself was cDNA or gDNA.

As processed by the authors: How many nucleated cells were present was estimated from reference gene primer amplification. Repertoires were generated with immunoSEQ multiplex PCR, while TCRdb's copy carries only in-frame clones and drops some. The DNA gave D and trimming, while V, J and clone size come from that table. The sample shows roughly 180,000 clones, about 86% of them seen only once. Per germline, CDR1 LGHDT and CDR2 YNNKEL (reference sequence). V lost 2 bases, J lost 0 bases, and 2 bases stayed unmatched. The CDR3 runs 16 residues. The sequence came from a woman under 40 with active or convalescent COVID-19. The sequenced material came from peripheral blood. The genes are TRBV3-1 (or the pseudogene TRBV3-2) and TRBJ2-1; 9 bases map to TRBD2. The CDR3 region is CASSQYSGGSYNEQFF. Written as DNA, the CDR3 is TGTGCCAGCAGCCAATATAGCGGGGGCTCCTACAATGAGCAGTTCTTC.